A single T cell receptor beta chain is shown here with its context. This sample was included in a study of blood T cell repertoires in COVID-19. Study summary: Specimens from acute and convalescent COVID-19 originated in the United States, Italy and Spain. T cells, B-cell-depleted T cells, or PBMCs supplied cDNA or gDNA.

This CDR3 comprises 15 residues. CDR1 is MDHEN, CDR2 SYDVKM, per germline. V lost 6 bases, J lost 4 bases, and 6 bases stayed unmatched. As processed by the authors: Researchers report that nucleated cell counts were estimated from reference gene primer amplification. TCRdb's table, derived via immunoSEQ multiplex PCR, lists solely in-frame clones and lacks some. The V and J calls and clone size are taken from that table; D and trimming were inferred from the DNA. This table holds roughly 97,000 clones, over 75% found once. The chain couples TRBV28 to TRBJ2-3; 11 bases align to TRBD2. This receptor was taken from a human donor in a cohort sampled during active COVID-19. What was sequenced was peripheral blood. The CDR3 region is CASSSTSGIADTQYF. Written as DNA, the CDR3 is TGTGCCAGCAGCTCGACTAGCGGGATAGCAGATACGCAGTATTTT.